The following is a T cell receptor beta chain sequence with its context. This table comes from immunoSEQ multiplex PCR, and its TCRdb copy is limited to in-frame clones, with some not included. Of tens of thousands of clones listed, about 88% are singletons. The source of the sample is a study of T cell changes during pregnancy in multiple sclerosis. Sequenced material: peripheral blood, taken before pregnancy. This sequence was found in a female donor with multiple sclerosis, enrolled in a pregnancy study.

The CDR3 nucleotides are TGTGCCAGCAGCTTGGGGGGACAGCCATCCTACGAGCAGTACTTC. It translates to CASSLGGQPSYEQYF. The chain combines TRBV5-5 with TRBJ2-7; 7 nucleotides align to TRBD1. V lost 0 bases and J lost 1; bases outside the gene matches: 4. This CDR3 contains 15 residues. The germline CDR1 and CDR2 sequences are SGHKS and YYEKEE (reference sequence).